A single sample gave rise to the 9 T cell receptor beta chains below, sequenced in a study of T-cell memory formation after mild COVID-19. TCRdb re-analysed the 5' RACE reads in MiXCR, keeping a single row per CDR3 protein. The repertoire has roughly 100,000 distinct CDR3 sequences, over 10% of them found once; the top ten carry 27%. The sample comprised PBMCs or a T cell subset sorted from them (not recorded which). The source is an adult woman who had mild COVID-19 (a few samples of this study predate the infection). Cell type and time point are not known.

This clonotype has a handful of counts. V gene TRBV27 combines with J gene TRBJ1-2; D is undetermined. This CDR3 is 13 amino acids long. Per germline, CDR1 MNHEY and CDR2 SMNVEV (reference sequence). V was shortened by 1 base and J by 8 bases, with 11 bases between the two germline ends. The CDR3 DNA sequence: TGTGCCAGCAGTTTATATCCAAGATCAGGCTACACCTTC. Translated: CASSLYPRSGYTF.

Ten or more counts support this clonotype. This chain uses TRBV20-1 with TRBJ2-1; D uncertain. The CDR3 is 14 amino acids. Germline V CDR1 and CDR2: DFQATT, SNEGSKA (reference sequence). V shed 3 bases and J shed 8 bases, with 17 bases lying between them. CDR3 nucleotides: TGCAGTGCTAGGTTGGCGTTGAATGATGATGAGCAGTTCTTC. Translation: CSARLALNDDEQFF.

The DNA for the CDR3 is TGCGCCAGCAGCTTGGTCCTCGGACCCTACCAAGAGACCCAGTACTTC. It specifies CASSLVLGPYQETQYF. The J gene is TRBJ2-5, the V gene TRBV5-1; D not certain. V shed 0 bases and J shed 0 bases, with 12 bases lying between them. CDR3 length equals 16 residues. Germline V gene data show CDR1 as SGHRS and CDR2 as YFSETQ.

V is TRBV11-3 and J is TRBJ2-2, with D perhaps matching TRBD2 (5 bases). Germline V CDR1 and CDR2: SGHNT, YENEEA. The CDR3 extends over 13 amino acids. Deletions cut 6 bases from V and 3 bases from J, with 8 bases between. The CDR3 DNA reads as TGTGCCAGCAGGCCAGCGGACACCGGGGAGCTGTTTTTT. Translating gives CASRPADTGELFF.

This clonotype was observed a few times. The chain combines TRBV7-2 with TRBJ2-1, with D possibly being TRBD2 (5 bases). V lost 2 bases and J 0 bases, leaving 8 bases between the germline ends. CDR1 is SGHTA and CDR2 is FQGNSA in the germline V gene. CDR3 length equals 15 residues. In DNA, the CDR3 is TGTGCCAGCAGCTTAAGCGGCCGCTCCTACAATGAGCAGTTCTTC. Its translation: CASSLSGRSYNEQFF.

This clonotype has a handful of counts. The chain carries TRBV7-9 and TRBJ2-5, with D maybe TRBD1 (6 bases). The germline V gene has CDR1 SEHNR and CDR2 FQNEAQ (reference sequence). The CDR3 loop spans 15 amino acids. Trimming removed 6 bases from V and 1 base from J, with 15 bases in between. The CDR3 is CASRNKGGFQETQYF. The CDR3 nucleotides read TGTGCCAGCAGAAACAAAGGGGGTTTCCAAGAGACCCAGTACTTC.

In this sample, this clonotype turned up many times. The V call is TRBV12-3 or TRBV12-4, the J call TRBJ2-7; no reliable D call. V dropped 1 base and J dropped 7 bases, with 5 bases sitting between them. This CDR3 has 11 amino acids. The CDR3 nucleotides read TGTGCCAGCAGTTTAGGGCGGGAGCAGTACTTC. Protein product: CASSLGREQYF.

In its sample, this clonotype was seen a few times. CDR3 region: CASSQDIPASGRWDYEQYF. The CDR3 DNA is TGTGCCAGCAGCCAAGATATCCCCGCTAGCGGGAGATGGGATTACGAGCAGTACTTC. This chain links TRBV4-2 with TRBJ2-7; 10 nucleotides line up with TRBD2. The junction had 15 bases not matched to a gene; V was cut back by 0 bases and J by 4 bases. The CDR3 has 19 residues. Germline V lookup: CDR1 LGHNA, CDR2 YNFKEQ.

Details on this clonotype: This likely comes from a read error, as the CDR3 has no conserved phenylalanine or tryptophan at its end. The DNA is omitted, as the CDR3 cannot be located on it reliably, and the CDR3 follows TCRdb's listing. V and J are TRBV24-1 and TRBJ1-1; the table's D gene call, TRBD1, was not cross checked with the DNA. The length of the CDR3 is 10 amino acids, counting both ends. Germline loops: CDR1 KGHDR, CDR2 SFDVKD. The CDR3 is CATSDSGTGI.